What follows are 32 T cell receptor beta chains derived from one specimen sequenced in a study of cytomegalovirus exposure and HLA in healthy donors. PCR was performed using 60 Vbeta and 13 Jbeta primers. Only in-frame clones appear in the TCRdb table, and some are missing; sequencing was by immunoSEQ multiplex PCR. The repertoire holds some 180,000 clones, with roughly 77% as singletons. The sample comprised PBMCs. These receptors came from a woman in her 30s in good health and CMV-seronegative.

This clone has only a few counts. The chain couples TRBV5-1 to TRBJ2-3, with 12 bases aligning to TRBD2. Unmatched junction bases numbered 6, after V lost 4 bases and J lost 3 bases. This CDR3 has 16 residues. Per germline, CDR1 SGHRS and CDR2 YFSETQ. In DNA form, the CDR3 reads TGCGCCAGCAGCACCGGACTAGCGGGGACTACAGATACGCAGTATTTT. Protein sequence: CASSTGLAGTTDTQYF.

The rearrangement uses TRBV10-2 and TRBJ2-3, with 7 bases identical to TRBD1. Germline values: CDR1 WSHSY, CDR2 SAAADI. The ends lost 5 bases at V and 5 bases at J; junction bases unmatched: 10. The CDR3 runs 15 residues. CDR3 DNA: TGCGCCAGCAGTCACCGGGACAGATATAAAGATACGCAGTATTTT. It is translated as CASSHRDRYKDTQYF.

The chain recombines TRBV7-2 with TRBJ2-2, with 8 bases identical to TRBD1. The germline V gene has CDR1 SGHTA and CDR2 FQGNSA. The length of the CDR3 is 17 residues. V lost 6 bases to trimming and J lost 1 base; unmatched junction nucleotides: 10. The CDR3 reads CASSLTGVSMNTGELFF. The DNA of the CDR3 is TGTGCCAGCAGTTTGACAGGGGTATCGATGAACACCGGGGAGCTGTTTTTT.

The chain couples TRBV7-8 to TRBJ1-5, with 7 positions matching TRBD1. Germline values: CDR1 SGHVS, CDR2 FQNEAQ. The CDR3 consists of 13 residues. Trimming cost V 6 bases and J 5 bases; bases outside gene matches: 4. Here the CDR3 reads CASSYTGDQPQHF. CDR3 DNA sequence: TGTGCCAGCAGTTATACAGGGGATCAGCCCCAGCATTTT.

The rearrangement joins TRBV19 to TRBJ2-7; 9 bases align to TRBD1. Germline-derived CDR1 and CDR2 are LNHDA and SQIVND (reference sequence). Unmatched junction bases numbered 9, after V lost 5 bases and J lost 4 bases. The CDR3 length is 15 residues. CDR3 protein: CASSSDRGFKYEQYF. The CDR3 DNA is TGTGCCAGTAGTTCCGACAGGGGGTTTAAGTACGAGCAGTACTTC.

The chain joins TRBV6-1 to TRBJ2-7; D is unresolved. There are 15 residues in the CDR3. Trimming removed 0 bases from V and 6 bases from J, with 15 bases in between. Germline V CDR1 and CDR2: MNHNS, SASEGT. The CDR3, as DNA: TGTGCCAGCAGTGAAGCCGAACAGACCTATGGCGAGCAGTACTTC. The encoded protein is CASSEAEQTYGEQYF.

The rearrangement links TRBV5-1 to TRBJ1-1, with D uncertain. Germline V gene sequence: CDR1 SGHRS, CDR2 YFSETQ. The CDR3 totals 14 residues. Trimming shortened V by 5 bases and J by 1 base, and 12 bases separated the two germline ends. CDR3 loop: CASRTTPANTEAFF. The CDR3, as DNA: TGCGCCAGCAGAACGACACCGGCGAACACTGAAGCTTTCTTT. Together with reference TRBV5-1 and TRBJ1-1, the CDR3 gives the full variable domain: KAGVTQTPRYLIKTRGQQVTLSCSPISGHRSVSWYQQTPGQGLQFLFEYFSETQRNKGNFPGRFSGRQFSNSRSEMNVSTLELGDSALYLCASRTTPANTEAFFGQGTRLTVV.

V and J are TRBV5-6 and TRBJ1-1; D not certain. Germline assignment: CDR1 SGHDT and CDR2 YYEEEE. V was shortened by 1 base and J by 9 bases, with 16 bases between the two germline ends. CDR3 size: 14 residues. This CDR3 is CASSLYWAGAKAFF. DNA of the CDR3: TGTGCCAGCAGCTTGTATTGGGCAGGTGCCAAAGCTTTCTTT. The full variable domain, in which reference TRBV5-6 and TRBJ1-1 provide the parts outside the CDR3, is DAGVTQSPTHLIKTRGQQVTLRCSPKSGHDTVSWYQQALGQGPQFIFQYYEEEERQRGNFPDRFSGHQFPNYSSELNVNALLLGDSALYLCASSLYWAGAKAFFGQGTRLTVV.

The V and J genes are TRBV5-4 and TRBJ2-5, with a possible D match to TRBD1 (6 bases). This CDR3 region has 13 residues. Germline loops: CDR1 SGHNT, CDR2 YYREEE (reference sequence). Trimming took 4 bases from V and 2 from J, leaving 9 bases between them. Here the CDR3 reads CASSMRGQETQYF. CDR3 sequence (DNA): TGTGCCAGCAGCATGAGGGGGCAAGAGACCCAGTACTTC.

The genes are TRBV4-3 and TRBJ2-7; D perhaps matches TRBD2 (6 bases). V lost 0 bases, J lost 0 bases, and 18 bases lay in between. CDR1 is LGHNA and CDR2 is YSLEER in the germline V gene. The length of the CDR3 is 18 residues. The CDR3 loop reads CASSQDTHGGESSYEQYF. The DNA of the CDR3 is TGCGCCAGCAGCCAAGATACTCATGGAGGGGAAAGCTCCTACGAGCAGTACTTC.

This clone was found once. The gene calls are TRBV29-1 and TRBJ2-7; weak D call: TRBD1 (7 bases). Deletions cut 4 bases from V and 4 bases from J, with 11 bases between. The CDR3 contains 12 residues. Germline V gives CDR1 SQVTM, CDR2 ANQGSEA. This CDR3 is CSVGRGQYEQYF. DNA of the CDR3: TGCAGCGTTGGGAGGGGGCAATACGAGCAGTACTTC.

This clone was detected only once. The CDR3 DNA reads TGTGCCAGCGCCTTCACGGACAGCCGTAATGAAAAACTGTTTTTT. Protein product: CASAFTDSRNEKLFF. The V and J genes are TRBV6-6 and TRBJ1-4; D might be TRBD1 (6 bases). Per germline, CDR1 MNHNY and CDR2 SVGAGI (reference sequence). The V end lost 8 bases, the J end lost 4 bases, and 17 bases lay between the germline ends. This CDR3 has 15 amino acids.

This chain links TRBV2 with TRBJ2-3, with TRBD2 identical over 14 bases. The CDR3 totals 16 residues. The germline V gene encodes CDR1 SNHLY and CDR2 FYNNEI. Trimming removed 2 bases from V and 11 bases from J; junction bases left unmatched: 9. The chain's CDR3 is CASSEPGTSGGEGQYF. The DNA for the CDR3 is TGTGCCAGCAGTGAACCTGGGACTAGCGGGGGTGAGGGGCAGTATTTT.

The chain links TRBV27 to TRBJ1-2; TRBD1 aligns across 10 bases. The CDR3 is made up of 14 amino acids. Germline lookup yields CDR1 MNHEY and CDR2 SMNVEV (reference sequence). V gave up 5 bases and J gave up 4 bases; unmatched junction bases: 4. This CDR3 reads CASSNRQGAYGYTF. DNA of the CDR3: TGTGCCAGCAGTAATAGACAGGGGGCCTATGGCTACACCTTC.

The chain is built from TRBV7-6 and TRBJ1-1; a possible D gene is TRBD1 (6 bases). Germline lookup yields CDR1 SGHVS and CDR2 FNYEAQ. Trimming stripped 0 bases from V and 8 bases from J, with 13 bases between. This CDR3 has 14 residues. CDR3 sequence reads: CASSLATGGAEAFF. CDR3 nucleotides: TGTGCCAGCAGCTTAGCGACGGGGGGGGCGGAAGCTTTCTTT.

Only one count was recorded for this clone. CDR3 sequence: CASSYSMRLSNTEAFF. The CDR3 coding sequence is TGTGCCAGCAGTTACTCGATGAGGCTGTCGAACACTGAAGCTTTCTTT. This sequence joins TRBV6-5 and TRBJ1-1; no definite D call. V shed 0 bases and J shed 1 base, with 12 bases lying between them. CDR3 size: 16 residues. Germline loops: CDR1 MNHEY, CDR2 SVGAGI.

This clone was counted only a few times. The V call is TRBV29-1, the J call TRBJ2-5, with 12 bases that match TRBD2. Germline trimming cut 6 bases from V and 5 bases from J; bases unmatched to any gene: 4. Germline V gene lookup returns CDR1 SQVTM and CDR2 ANQGSEA. The CDR3 contains 13 residues. Here the CDR3 reads CSVRTSGAETQYF. For the CDR3, the DNA is TGCAGCGTAAGGACTAGCGGGGCCGAGACCCAGTACTTC.

The chain carries TRBV19 and TRBJ1-2; no definite D call. Germline assignment: CDR1 LNHDA and CDR2 SQIVND (reference sequence). Trimming took 4 bases from V and 5 from J, leaving 17 bases between them. This CDR3 spans 15 amino acids. The CDR3 is CASSNRDSRGYGYTF. The DNA for the CDR3 is TGTGCCAGTAGTAACAGAGACTCCAGAGGGTATGGCTACACCTTC.

This clone has more than one count but fewer than ten. J is TRBJ1-3 and V is TRBV7-9, with D hard to call. Germline V gives CDR1 SEHNR, CDR2 FQNEAQ (reference sequence). Trimming took 1 base from V and 4 from J, leaving 11 bases between them. This CDR3 has 15 amino acids. The CDR3 region has the DNA TGTGCCAGCAGCTTAGATGCTACCGTCGGAAACACCATATATTTT. Protein sequence: CASSLDATVGNTIYF.

The CDR3 nucleotides are TGTGCCAGCAGTTTGGGGACAGGGGAGTACGAGCAGTACTTC. It yields the protein CASSLGTGEYEQYF. The chain couples TRBV28 to TRBJ2-7, with 10 bases identical to TRBD1. This CDR3 region has 14 residues. V dropped 3 bases and J dropped 4; count of bases not matched to a gene: 3. The germline V gene has CDR1 MDHEN and CDR2 SYDVKM.

The chain joins TRBV30 to TRBJ2-7, with a possible D match to TRBD1 (5 bases). The CDR3 loop spans 14 amino acids. V was trimmed by 3 bases and J by 5 bases, leaving 17 bases between them. Germline lookup yields CDR1 GTSNPN and CDR2 SVGIG (reference sequence). CDR3 sequence: CAWRPPAPGNEQYF. The CDR3 DNA sequence: TGTGCCTGGAGACCCCCGGCCCCAGGGAACGAGCAGTACTTC.

This sequence joins TRBV7-2 and TRBJ1-1, with TRBD1 identical over 7 bases. Trimming cost V 5 bases and J 4 bases; bases outside gene matches: 10. The CDR3 consists of 15 residues. Germline lookup yields CDR1 SGHTA and CDR2 FQGNSA. This chain's CDR3 is CASSAPTGVITEAFF. DNA for the CDR3: TGTGCCAGCAGCGCACCTACAGGGGTGATCACTGAAGCTTTCTTT.

The CDR3 reads CASSTSGAGGTNTQYF. The DNA of the CDR3 is TGTGCCAGCAGCACCTCAGGGGCGGGGGGCACGAATACGCAGTATTTT. The rearrangement uses TRBV9 and TRBJ2-3, with 8 nucleotides matching TRBD2. In germline, CDR1 is SGDLS, CDR2 YYNGEE. Germline trimming cut 4 bases from V and 7 bases from J; bases unmatched to any gene: 14. The CDR3 totals 16 residues.

This clone has only one observation. V is TRBV2 and J is TRBJ2-2; a possible D gene is TRBD1 (6 bases). Germline loops: CDR1 SNHLY, CDR2 FYNNEI. The V and J ends lost 3 bases and 2 bases respectively, with 7 bases between them. There are 14 residues in the CDR3. The CDR3, as DNA: TGTGCCAGCAGTGACAGGGGCAACACCGGGGAGCTGTTTTTT. Residues: CASSDRGNTGELFF. Combining the CDR3 with reference TRBV2 and TRBJ2-2 gives the whole variable domain EPEVTQTPSHQVTQMGQEVILRCVPISNHLYFYWYRQILGQKVEFLVSFYNNEISEKSEIFDDQFSVERPDGSNFTLKIRSTKLEDSAMYFCASSDRGNTGELFFGEGSRLTVL.

The chain employs TRBV6-4 and TRBJ2-6, with 8 nucleotides matching TRBD2. The germline V gene has CDR1 MRHNA and CDR2 SNTAGT. The junction had 1 base not matched to a gene; V was cut back by 3 bases and J by 0 bases. CDR3 length equals 16 residues. CDR3 in DNA: TGTGCCAGCAGTGAACGGGAGGGCTCTGGGGCCAACGTCCTGACTTTC. This encodes CASSEREGSGANVLTF.

This rearrangement joins TRBV7-8 to TRBJ1-3; TRBD1 might be the D (6 bases). The CDR3 runs to 15 residues. Per the germline V gene, CDR1 is SGHVS and CDR2 is FQNEAQ. V lost 4 bases and J 4 bases, leaving 14 bases between the germline ends. Written as DNA, the CDR3 is TGTGCCAGCAGCTCTTCTACAGGGTTCGGAAACACCATATATTTT. Amino acids: CASSSSTGFGNTIYF.

This clone was picked up a small number of times. The chain combines TRBV4-2 with TRBJ2-3; TRBD2 matches at 13 bases. This CDR3 spans 16 amino acids. CDR1 is LGHNA and CDR2 is YNFKEQ in the germline V gene. The trim removed 0 bases at V and 4 bases at J, leaving 1 base unmatched. The CDR3 here is CASSQELAGGSDTQYF. CDR3 nucleotide sequence: TGTGCCAGCAGCCAAGAACTAGCGGGGGGGTCAGATACGCAGTATTTT.

The chain links TRBV6-1 to TRBJ1-2; 8 positions match TRBD1. Losses at the gene ends were 2 bases for V and 5 bases for J; bases not matched to a gene: 7. The length of the CDR3 is 15 residues. CDR1 and CDR2 from the germline V gene are MNHNS and SASEGT. CDR3 DNA sequence: TGTGCCAGCAGTGAATCCGGGACAGGACGATATGGCTACACCTTC. Amino acids: CASSESGTGRYGYTF.

The chain has TRBV30 and TRBJ1-2; 9 bases agree with TRBD1. Germline V gives CDR1 GTSNPN, CDR2 SVGIG (reference sequence). Losses at the gene ends were 7 bases for V and 8 bases for J; bases not matched to a gene: 8. The CDR3 totals 12 residues. This CDR3 reads CASPTGGGGYTF. CDR3 nucleotides: TGTGCCTCACCGACAGGGGGTGGAGGCTACACCTTC.

The chain is built from TRBV18 and TRBJ2-2; tentative D call: TRBD1 (5 bases). Germline-derived CDR1 and CDR2 are KGHSH and LQKENI. The V gene lost 4 bases and the J gene lost 1 base, with 10 bases spanning the gap. The CDR3 has 15 residues. The CDR3 DNA reads TGTGCCAGCTCACAGGCAGGGCGGAACACCGGGGAGCTGTTTTTT. Its translation is CASSQAGRNTGELFF.

The chain recombines TRBV19 with TRBJ1-2; 8 bases are a match to TRBD1. The CDR3 is 21 amino acids. Trimming cost V 7 bases and J 0 bases; bases outside gene matches: 25. Germline V lookup: CDR1 LNHDA, CDR2 SQIVND (reference sequence). CDR3 region: CASTGLRTGSPGTSANYGYTF. The CDR3, as DNA: TGTGCCAGTACCGGCCTGAGGACAGGGAGCCCCGGGACCTCCGCTAACTATGGCTACACCTTC.

The chain carries TRBV6-5 and TRBJ2-7, with TRBD2 matching over 10 bases. The CDR3 totals 15 residues. The V gene's germline CDR1 is MNHEY and CDR2 SVGAGI. After removal of 6 bases from V and 7 bases from J, the junction contained 12 bases not matched to a gene. The CDR3 is CASSRVIAGGVEQYF. The CDR3 DNA reads TGTGCCAGCAGCCGAGTCATAGCGGGGGGAGTTGAGCAGTACTTC.